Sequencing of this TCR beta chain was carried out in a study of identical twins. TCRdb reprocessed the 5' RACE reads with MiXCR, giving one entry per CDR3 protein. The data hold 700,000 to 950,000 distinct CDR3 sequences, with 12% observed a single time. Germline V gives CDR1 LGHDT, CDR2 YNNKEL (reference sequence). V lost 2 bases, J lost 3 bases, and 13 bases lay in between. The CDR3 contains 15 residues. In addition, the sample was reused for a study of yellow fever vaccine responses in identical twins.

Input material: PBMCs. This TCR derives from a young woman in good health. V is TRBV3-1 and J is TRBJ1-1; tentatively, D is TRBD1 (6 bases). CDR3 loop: CASSQWGAGDTEAFF. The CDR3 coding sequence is TGTGCCAGCAGCCAATGGGGGGCGGGGGACACTGAAGCTTTCTTT.